The 16 T cell receptor beta chains reported below all come from one sample, sequenced in a study of shared clonotypes between healthy human individuals. Positively selected for CCR7, the CD45RO-negative cells used as naive CD8 cells excluded terminally differentiated effector memory CD45RA+ cells. The protocol was immunoSEQ multiplex PCR, while the TCRdb copy is restricted to in-frame clones and leaves out a portion. This sample has approximately 720,000 clones, with around 92% found just once. The sample was naive CD8+ T cells sorted from blood. The receptors derive from a man aged 25 to 45 in good health.

This clone was seen many times. The V and J genes are TRBV15 and TRBJ2-1; the D call may be TRBD1 or TRBD2 (5 bases each). Germline assignment: CDR1 LNHNV and CDR2 YYDKDF (reference sequence). V was pared by 6 bases and J by 7 bases, with 16 bases between. The CDR3 consists of 14 residues. DNA for the CDR3: TGTGCCACCAGTGAAGGGGCGTCGGGGAATGAGCAGTTCTTC. This sequence encodes CATSEGASGNEQFF.

V and J are TRBV7-9 and TRBJ2-1, with a weak D call TRBD2 (6 bases). The V gene lost 2 bases and the J gene lost 10 bases, with 24 bases spanning the gap. CDR1 is SEHNR and CDR2 is FQNEAQ in the germline V gene (reference sequence). The CDR3 has 17 residues. The DNA for the CDR3 is TGTGCCAGCAGCTTACCGGCTAGCGAAACGCTAGGGGTGGAGCAGTTCTTC. Translating gives CASSLPASETLGVEQFF.

This clone came up once. The chain employs TRBV30 and TRBJ1-1; D gene ambiguous. The CDR3 is 13 amino acids. Germline CDR1 is GTSNPN and CDR2 is SVGIG (reference sequence). Trimming left V 4 bases short and J 10 bases short, with 19 bases between. The CDR3 here is CAWTNGRSPIAFF. The CDR3 nucleotides read TGTGCCTGGACTAATGGTCGGTCCCCAATAGCTTTCTTT.

The chain employs TRBV6-5 and TRBJ2-3; D is unresolved. Germline assignment: CDR1 MNHEY and CDR2 SVGAGI. The CDR3 runs to 16 residues. V lost 2 bases and J 4 bases, leaving 16 bases between the germline ends. For the CDR3, the DNA is TGTGCCAGCAGTTACAACGGCGGAATCTCCTCAGATACGCAGTATTTT. It codes for CASSYNGGISSDTQYF.

V is TRBV19 and J is TRBJ2-3; D remains unclear. The CDR3 loop spans 16 amino acids. In germline, CDR1 is LNHDA, CDR2 SQIVND (reference sequence). V was trimmed by 2 bases and J by 2 bases, leaving 14 bases between them. The CDR3 DNA follows: TGTGCCAGTAGTATATGGTCGGAAAAATTCACAGATACGCAGTATTTT. Translation gives CASSIWSEKFTDTQYF.

The sample holds one count of this clone. The V and J genes are TRBV7-9 and TRBJ2-1; D is tentatively TRBD1 or TRBD2 (5 bases each). V gave up 3 bases and J gave up 6 bases, with 15 bases separating them. The V gene's germline CDR1 is SEHNR and CDR2 FQNEAQ (reference sequence). This CDR3 contains 15 residues. CDR3 DNA: TGTGCCAGCAGCTTTTTGTCAGGGACGGTCAATGAGCAGTTCTTC. This sequence encodes CASSFLSGTVNEQFF.

This clone was counted once. V gene TRBV9 combines with J gene TRBJ1-6; D call uncertain. The germline V and J ends were trimmed by 0 bases and 9 bases, with 13 bases remaining between them. Germline V gene data show CDR1 as SGDLS and CDR2 as YYNGEE. The CDR3 has 15 amino acids. This CDR3 is CASSVERGFTSPLHF. DNA for the CDR3: TGTGCCAGCAGCGTAGAGCGGGGATTTACTTCACCCCTCCACTTT.

The rearrangement uses TRBV9 and TRBJ1-2, with 9 positions matching TRBD1. Germline V CDR1 and CDR2: SGDLS, YYNGEE. V lost 3 bases, J lost 4 bases, and 7 bases stayed unmatched. This CDR3 spans 15 amino acids. CDR3 DNA: TGTGCCAGCAGCGGAACAGTACAGGGGGCCTATGGCTACACCTTC. Protein: CASSGTVQGAYGYTF. The entire variable domain, with the rest obtained from reference TRBV9 and TRBJ1-2, is as follows: DSGVTQTPKHLITATGQRVTLRCSPRSGDLSVYWYQQSLDQGLQFLIQYYNGEERAKGNILERFSAQQFPDLHSELNLSSLELGDSALYFCASSGTVQGAYGYTFGSGTRLTVV.

The V gene is TRBV27, the J gene TRBJ2-1; 10 nucleotides line up with TRBD2. Per the germline V gene, CDR1 is MNHEY and CDR2 is SMNVEV (reference sequence). This CDR3 has 16 amino acids. J gave up 4 bases and V 5 bases, and 8 bases lay outside the gene matches. CDR3 loop: CASSALRTSGYNEQFF. The CDR3 coding sequence is TGTGCCAGCAGTGCCCTACGGACTAGCGGATACAATGAGCAGTTCTTC.

CDR3 amino acids: CASSYTGTDYEQYF. The CDR3 DNA is TGTGCCAGCAGTTACACAGGGACAGACTACGAGCAGTACTTC. This chain connects TRBV6-5 to TRBJ2-7; TRBD1 matches 7 bases. Germline CDR1 reads MNHEY; CDR2 reads SVGAGI. The V and J ends lost 2 bases and 3 bases, in that order; junction bases with no gene match: 4. The CDR3 sequence is 14 residues long.

This rearrangement joins TRBV27 to TRBJ2-7, with a tentative D call TRBD1 (5 bases). V dropped 5 bases and J dropped 2 bases, with 13 bases sitting between them. This CDR3 has 14 residues. Germline values: CDR1 MNHEY, CDR2 SMNVEV (reference sequence). The CDR3 loop is CASSPPDSTYEQYF. The CDR3 DNA reads TGTGCCAGCAGTCCGCCCGACAGCACCTACGAGCAGTACTTC.

The rearrangement joins TRBV7-9 to TRBJ1-1; 7 nucleotides match TRBD1. The CDR3 consists of 14 residues. The trim removed 3 bases at V and 1 base at J, leaving 2 bases unmatched. Germline lookup yields CDR1 SEHNR and CDR2 FQNEAQ (reference sequence). Written as DNA, the CDR3 is TGTGCCAGCAGCTTGACAGGGCAGAACACTGAAGCTTTCTTT. Its protein is CASSLTGQNTEAFF. The whole variable domain, filled in from reference TRBV7-9 and TRBJ1-1, reads DTGVSQNPRHKITKRGQNVTFRCDPISEHNRLYWYRQTLGQGPEFLTYFQNEAQLEKSRLLSDRFSAERPKGSFSTLEIQRTEQGDSAMYLCASSLTGQNTEAFFGQGTRLTVV.

V gene TRBV7-2 combines with J gene TRBJ2-7, with D unresolved. The CDR3 has 16 residues. Germline CDR1 and CDR2: SGHTA and FQGNSA. V shed 5 bases and J shed 3 bases, with 20 bases lying between them. This CDR3 is CASSLVLAPEYYEQYF. The CDR3 nucleotides read TGTGCCAGCAGCCTAGTGCTCGCCCCTGAATACTACGAGCAGTACTTC.

This chain joins TRBV7-2 and TRBJ1-3; D gene unclear. CDR3 size: 14 residues. Per the germline V gene, CDR1 is SGHTA and CDR2 is FQGNSA. V lost 5 bases, J lost 0 bases, and 8 bases lay in between. CDR3: CASSPQVSGNTIYF. The CDR3 region has the DNA TGTGCCAGCAGCCCGCAGGTCTCTGGAAACACCATATATTTT.

The V gene is TRBV5-1, the J gene TRBJ2-7; 8 bases agree with TRBD1. Trimming cost V 4 bases and J 1 base; bases outside gene matches: 16. This CDR3 contains 18 residues. From germline, CDR1 is SGHRS and CDR2 YFSETQ. The DNA of the CDR3 is TGCGCCAGCAGCGCCCCTATTCCCGACAGGGGCCCTTCCTACGAGCAGTACTTC. This gives the protein CASSAPIPDRGPSYEQYF. Using reference TRBV5-1 and TRBJ2-7 for the parts outside the CDR3, the full variable domain is KAGVTQTPRYLIKTRGQQVTLSCSPISGHRSVSWYQQTPGQGLQFLFEYFSETQRNKGNFPGRFSGRQFSNSRSEMNVSTLELGDSALYLCASSAPIPDRGPSYEQYFGPGTRLTVT.

The chain employs TRBV2 and TRBJ1-4, with unresolved D. The CDR3 spans 12 residues. V lost 10 bases and J lost 8, with 14 bases in between. Germline-derived CDR1 and CDR2 are SNHLY and FYNNEI. CDR3 region: CATSLPREKLFF. DNA of the CDR3: TGTGCCACCTCCCTCCCCCGAGAAAAACTGTTTTTT.